The T cell receptor beta chain described here comes from a study of cytomegalovirus exposure and HLA in healthy donors. The wider study: Genotyping of 300 to 450 donors showed that roughly 80% belonged to the Caucasian-associated ancestry cluster.

On this clone: What it binds is not known.

V lost 5 bases to trimming and J lost 3 bases; unmatched junction nucleotides: 2. CDR3 size: 13 residues. Looked up from germline, CDR1 is MNHNS and CDR2 is SASEGT. Broader study findings: Using a false discovery rate of 0.05, a later analysis showed that 15,000 to 20,000 TCR beta sequences were associated with HLA alleles. Per published reports, the classifier diagnosed cytomegalovirus status with high specificity and sensitivity.

Donors consisted of healthy bone marrow donors. PCR primers comprised 60 Vbeta and 13 Jbeta primers. This table comes from immunoSEQ multiplex PCR, and its TCRdb copy is limited to in-frame clones, with some not included. The repertoire has about 180,000 clones, over 70% of them found once; the top ten carry approximately 1.5%. Sequencing used PBMCs. The clonotype was recovered from a woman aged 25 to 39 in good health and CMV-seropositive. V and J are TRBV6-1 and TRBJ2-7; 9 positions agree with TRBD1. CDR3 DNA: TGTGCCAGCAGTTGGACAGGGGACTACGAGCAGTACTTC. Translating it yields CASSWTGDYEQYF.